The following is a T cell receptor (beta chain) sequence with its context. Its target is not known. After around 10 days in culture, the CD4+ T cells were isolated. Participants got two doses of BNT162b2 or mRNA-1273 vaccine. On day 3 and again on day 7, half the medium was replaced with IL-2 medium. The CDR3 totals 12 residues. V dropped 1 base and J dropped 7 bases, with 6 bases sitting between them. Looked up from germline, CDR1 is SGHTA and CDR2 is FQGNSA. The record originates from a study of vaccination effects on CD4 cells after COVID-19. The data were produced by immunoSEQ multiplex PCR, yet TCRdb's version contains in-frame clones alone and is incomplete. The table lists approximately 60,000 clones, just under 80% of them singletons.

This chain uses TRBV7-2 with TRBJ2-3; D is unresolved. This receptor was identified in a human donor who received a COVID-19 vaccine. The input for sequencing was CD4+ T cells from PBMCs cultured without peptide, taken after COVID-19 vaccination. CDR3 nucleotide sequence: TGTGCCAGCAGCTTAGTGTCGTATACGCAGTATTTT. It specifies CASSLVSYTQYF.